These 28 T cell receptor beta chains were sequenced from one sample in a study of blood T cell repertoires in COVID-19. This table comes from immunoSEQ multiplex PCR, and its TCRdb copy is limited to in-frame clones, with some not included. Of hundreds of thousands of clones listed, 88% are singletons. Sequencing was performed on PBMCs or T cells enriched from blood (not recorded which). Receptor source: a woman aged 40 to 49 with acute COVID-19.

V and J are TRBV3-1 (or the pseudogene TRBV3-2) and TRBJ1-2; D call uncertain. The V gene's germline CDR1 is LGHDT and CDR2 YNNKEL (reference sequence). Trimming cost V 1 base and J 7 bases, with 16 bases left between them. The length of the CDR3 is 15 residues. The CDR3 here is CASSQGAIAQSGYTF. CDR3 coding DNA: TGTGCCAGCAGCCAAGGGGCCATTGCCCAGTCTGGCTACACCTTC.

Points on this clone: The germline gene is not matched at one end of the junction; a read error may be the cause. This chain connects TRBV4-1 to TRBJ2-7; no definite D call. This CDR3 comprises 14 residues. Per the germline V gene, CDR1 is MGHRA and CDR2 is YSYEKL. CDR3 DNA: TGCGCCAGCAGCCACTCCCCCCCCTCCTCCGAGCAGTACTTC. The encoded protein is CASSHSPPSSEQYF.

The gene calls are TRBV6-5 and TRBJ2-5, with a tentative D call TRBD1 (5 bases). The CDR3 sequence is 14 residues long. From germline, CDR1 is MNHEY and CDR2 SVGAGI. Trimming took 8 bases from V and 4 from J, leaving 17 bases between them. CDR3 nucleotides: TGTGCCAGCGCAAGGGGTTTCATAGGAGAGACCCAGTACTTC. Translating it yields CASARGFIGETQYF.

CDR3 protein: CASSLVAGEQYF. The CDR3 coding sequence is TGCGCCAGCAGCCTCGTAGCGGGTGAGCAGTACTTC. V is TRBV4-1 and J is TRBJ2-7, with 7 bases lining up with TRBD2. The CDR3 contains 12 residues. Unmatched junction bases numbered 4, after V lost 4 bases and J lost 7 bases. Germline V lookup: CDR1 MGHRA, CDR2 YSYEKL.

In its sample, this clone was seen a few times. The chain carries TRBV27 and TRBJ2-1; 8 bases agree with TRBD2. The germline gives CDR1 MNHEY, CDR2 SMNVEV (reference sequence). V dropped 1 base and J dropped 10; count of bases not matched to a gene: 6. The length of the CDR3 is 14 residues. The CDR3 region is CASSLYGGGREQFF. The CDR3, as DNA: TGTGCCAGCAGTTTATACGGGGGGGGGAGAGAGCAGTTCTTC.

This chain joins TRBV13 and TRBJ2-7; TRBD1 matches at 7 bases. In germline, CDR1 is PRHDT, CDR2 FYEKMQ (reference sequence). Trimming cost V 5 bases and J 7 bases; bases outside gene matches: 14. The CDR3 is 15 amino acids. The CDR3 region is CASSLRTGSTGEQYF. The CDR3 DNA reads as TGTGCCAGCAGCCTACGGACAGGCTCCACGGGGGAGCAGTACTTC.

The chain couples TRBV19 to TRBJ2-1; D may be TRBD1 (6 bases). The CDR3 covers 16 residues. The V and J ends lost 6 bases and 7 bases respectively, with 22 bases between them. Germline V lookup: CDR1 LNHDA, CDR2 SQIVND (reference sequence). The CDR3 nucleotides read TGTGCCAGTAGGCCAATACAGGGCCCCCAATATAATGAGCAGTTCTTC. Translation: CASRPIQGPQYNEQFF.

The rearrangement uses TRBV30 and TRBJ1-1; D uncertain. In germline, CDR1 is GTSNPN, CDR2 SVGIG (reference sequence). Trimming took off 1 base at V and 4 bases at J, with 10 bases between the two ends. CDR3 length: 13 residues. This CDR3 reads CAWSDARGTEAFF. In nucleotides, the CDR3 is TGTGCCTGGAGTGATGCCCGAGGCACTGAAGCTTTCTTT. The whole variable domain, remainder taken from reference TRBV30 and TRBJ1-1, is SQTIHQWPATLVQPVGSPLSLECTVEGTSNPNLYWYRQAAGRGLQLLFYSVGIGQISSEVPQNLSASRPQDRQFILSSKKLLLSDSGFYLCAWSDARGTEAFFGQGTRLTVV.

A few counts support this clone. This same CDR3 is encoded by further DNA sequences in the sample. The gene calls are TRBV5-1 and TRBJ1-5, with D possibly being TRBD1 (6 bases). V lost 0 bases to trimming and J lost 2 bases, with 12 bases between them. The CDR3 is 16 residues long. Per germline, CDR1 SGHRS and CDR2 YFSETQ. The CDR3 region has the DNA TGCGCCAGCAGCTTGGATGGCAGGGGAGGCAATCAGCCCCAGCATTTT. Translated, it gives CASSLDGRGGNQPQHF. Complete variable domain (other parts from reference TRBV5-1 and TRBJ1-5): KAGVTQTPRYLIKTRGQQVTLSCSPISGHRSVSWYQQTPGQGLQFLFEYFSETQRNKGNFPGRFSGRQFSNSRSEMNVSTLELGDSALYLCASSLDGRGGNQPQHFGDGTRLSIL.

The chain has TRBV2 and TRBJ1-4; tentative D call: TRBD1 (6 bases). This CDR3 comprises 15 residues. Germline assignment: CDR1 SNHLY and CDR2 FYNNEI. Trimming left V 4 bases short and J 3 bases short, with 12 bases between. The CDR3 coding sequence is TGTGCCAGCAGTGGGGGCAGGGGCCCTAATGAAAAACTGTTTTTT. Protein product: CASSGGRGPNEKLFF.

This chain connects TRBV27 to TRBJ2-1; TRBD2 agrees at 9 bases. The trim removed 2 bases at V and 5 bases at J, leaving 4 bases unmatched. Looked up from germline, CDR1 is MNHEY and CDR2 is SMNVEV (reference sequence). The CDR3 extends over 15 amino acids. The CDR3 loop reads CASSLISGGNNEQFF. The CDR3 DNA reads as TGTGCCAGCAGTTTAATTAGCGGGGGAAACAATGAGCAGTTCTTC.

The chain has TRBV27 and TRBJ2-1, with 8 bases lining up with TRBD2. Germline V gene data show CDR1 as MNHEY and CDR2 as SMNVEV (reference sequence). The CDR3 loop spans 15 amino acids. The trim removed 4 bases at V and 5 bases at J, leaving 7 bases unmatched. CDR3 nucleotide sequence: TGTGCCAGCAGTTCGGCCGGGGGGGAGGACAATGAGCAGTTCTTC. Its translation is CASSSAGGEDNEQFF.

CDR3 bases: TGTGCCAGCAACTATGGGGGGTCTAATGAAAAACTGTTTTTT. Its protein is CASNYGGSNEKLFF. This chain connects TRBV7-8 to TRBJ1-4; perhaps TRBD1 as D (5 bases). The CDR3 extends over 14 amino acids. V was pared by 7 bases and J by 3 bases, with 12 bases between. Per germline, CDR1 SGHVS and CDR2 FQNEAQ.

This clone appeared a few times. The chain joins TRBV4-1 to TRBJ1-5; D is unclear. This CDR3 comprises 17 residues. Trimming took off 0 bases at V and 0 bases at J, with 12 bases between the two ends. Germline values: CDR1 MGHRA, CDR2 YSYEKL. The CDR3 protein is CASSQERRRNSNQPQHF. The CDR3 coding sequence is TGCGCCAGCAGCCAAGAGCGACGGAGAAATAGCAATCAGCCCCAGCATTTT.

This clone was found a few times. This rearrangement joins TRBV9 to TRBJ2-3; TRBD2 is a possible D gene (5 bases). This CDR3 has 13 residues. Per the germline V gene, CDR1 is SGDLS and CDR2 is YYNGEE. The V gene lost 3 bases and the J gene lost 3 bases, with 8 bases spanning the gap. CDR3 sequence: CASSARGTDTQYF. CDR3 nucleotides: TGTGCCAGCAGCGCAAGAGGGACAGATACGCAGTATTTT.

V and J are TRBV3-1 (or the pseudogene TRBV3-2) and TRBJ2-7, with no clear D. From germline, CDR1 is LGHDT and CDR2 YNNKEL (reference sequence). This CDR3 has 14 residues. Trimming pared 0 bases from V and 9 bases from J, leaving 15 bases between. CDR3 sequence reads: CASSQDVLTVVQYF. The CDR3 nucleotides are TGTGCCAGCAGCCAAGATGTACTTACAGTTGTGCAGTACTTC.

The rearrangement joins TRBV7-7 to TRBJ1-1; TRBD1 matches 8 bases. The CDR3 sequence is 14 residues long. J gave up 3 bases and V 6 bases, and 6 bases lay outside the gene matches. In germline, CDR1 is SSHAT, CDR2 FNYEAQ (reference sequence). CDR3 in DNA: TGTGCCAGCAGTCCTTCGGACAGGGACACTGAAGCTTTCTTT. It is translated as CASSPSDRDTEAFF.

The chain couples TRBV29-1 to TRBJ2-3, with 9 nucleotides matching TRBD1. CDR3 length: 14 amino acids. V lost 7 bases and J lost 6; bases outside the gene matches: 11. Germline CDR1 SQVTM, CDR2 ANQGSEA. This CDR3 is CSDLGDRAGDTQYF. Written as DNA, the CDR3 is TGCAGCGACCTAGGGGACAGGGCAGGGGATACGCAGTATTTT.

The chain couples TRBV6-2 or TRBV6-3 to TRBJ1-1; tentative D call: TRBD1 (5 bases). Germline CDR1 reads MNHEY; CDR2 reads SVGEGT. This CDR3 is built from 17 residues. Trimming removed 5 bases at V and 1 base at J, with 20 bases between. CDR3 in DNA: TGTGCCAGCAGTCCACTAATGGCGACAGAGCCGAACACTGAAGCTTTCTTT. It specifies CASSPLMATEPNTEAFF.

The chain joins TRBV5-4 to TRBJ2-7; D is ambiguous. Trimming removed 0 bases from V and 8 bases from J, with 12 bases in between. CDR3 length: 13 residues. The germline V gene encodes CDR1 SGHNT and CDR2 YYREEE (reference sequence). CDR3 protein: CASSLVRSEKQYF. Here the CDR3 DNA reads TGTGCCAGCAGCTTGGTTAGGAGTGAGAAGCAGTACTTC.

The J gene is TRBJ1-5, the V gene TRBV7-8, with 10 bases lining up with TRBD1. This CDR3 spans 16 amino acids. Germline V gene sequence: CDR1 SGHVS, CDR2 FQNEAQ. The junction had 7 bases not matched to a gene; V was cut back by 5 bases and J by 3 bases. The CDR3 loop is CASSETGGRNNQPQHF. The CDR3 coding sequence is TGTGCCAGCAGCGAGACAGGGGGCAGGAACAATCAGCCCCAGCATTTT.

This rearrangement joins TRBV14 to TRBJ1-1; D remains unclear. Trimming removed 1 base at V and 8 bases at J, with 11 bases between. CDR3 size: 13 residues. Per the germline V gene, CDR1 is SGHDN and CDR2 is FVKESK. DNA for the CDR3: TGTGCCAGCAGCCAAGCGGTGGGCAGAGAAGCTTTCTTT. Translating it yields CASSQAVGREAFF.

The chain is built from TRBV12-5 and TRBJ2-1, with 8 bases matching TRBD2. V dropped 1 base and J dropped 5; count of bases not matched to a gene: 7. In germline, CDR1 is LGHNT, CDR2 FRNRAP. The CDR3 is 16 amino acids. CDR3 amino acids: CASGLEIGGAHNEQFF. The DNA for the CDR3 is TGTGCTAGTGGTTTGGAGATCGGGGGGGCCCACAATGAGCAGTTCTTC.

The CDR3 reads CASSLRAGEGYGYTF. Here the CDR3 DNA reads TGCGCCAGCAGCTTGCGCGCAGGGGAGGGCTATGGCTACACCTTC. The chain combines TRBV5-1 with TRBJ1-2; the D gene is possibly TRBD1 (6 bases). The germline V gene encodes CDR1 SGHRS and CDR2 YFSETQ. The CDR3 extends over 15 amino acids. V was trimmed by 1 base and J by 4 bases, leaving 14 bases between them.

In this sample, this clone turned up once. The rearrangement links TRBV27 to TRBJ1-4; 10 bases match TRBD1. Germline V gives CDR1 MNHEY, CDR2 SMNVEV (reference sequence). The J segment lost 8 bases and the V segment lost 6 bases, leaving 12 bases of the junction unmatched. The CDR3 is 16 residues long. The CDR3: CASSPGTGARREKLFF. The CDR3, as DNA: TGTGCCAGCAGCCCCGGGACAGGGGCCCGTAGAGAAAAACTGTTTTTT.

The chain combines TRBV9 with TRBJ2-5; 9 nucleotides match TRBD1. CDR1 and CDR2 (germline): SGDLS, YYNGEE. The length of the CDR3 is 15 residues. With 1 base clipped from V and 4 bases from J, the junction kept 5 bases outside the gene matches. For the CDR3, the DNA is TGTGCCAGCAGCGTAATGACAGGGGGTGGAGAGACCCAGTACTTC. This encodes CASSVMTGGGETQYF.

The chain couples TRBV13 to TRBJ1-2; D uncertain. V was trimmed by 4 bases and J by 4 bases, leaving 10 bases between them. The CDR3 has 13 residues. Germline V gene sequence: CDR1 PRHDT, CDR2 FYEKMQ (reference sequence). Here the CDR3 reads CASSSGPTYGYTF. The CDR3 DNA reads as TGTGCCAGCAGCTCTGGGCCCACCTATGGCTACACCTTC.

The rearrangement joins TRBV5-1 to TRBJ2-2; 9 bases line up with TRBD1. The V gene end was trimmed by 6 bases and the J gene end by 5 bases; junction bases not matched to a gene: 14. Germline V CDR1 and CDR2: SGHRS, YFSETQ. The CDR3 sequence is 17 residues long. In DNA, the CDR3 is TGCGCCAGCACCTCCGGACAGGGGACTTTCGGGACCGGGGAGCTGTTTTTT. It yields the protein CASTSGQGTFGTGELFF. Filled out from reference TRBV5-1 and TRBJ2-2, the complete variable domain reads KAGVTQTPRYLIKTRGQQVTLSCSPISGHRSVSWYQQTPGQGLQFLFEYFSETQRNKGNFPGRFSGRQFSNSRSEMNVSTLELGDSALYLCASTSGQGTFGTGELFFGEGSRLTVL.